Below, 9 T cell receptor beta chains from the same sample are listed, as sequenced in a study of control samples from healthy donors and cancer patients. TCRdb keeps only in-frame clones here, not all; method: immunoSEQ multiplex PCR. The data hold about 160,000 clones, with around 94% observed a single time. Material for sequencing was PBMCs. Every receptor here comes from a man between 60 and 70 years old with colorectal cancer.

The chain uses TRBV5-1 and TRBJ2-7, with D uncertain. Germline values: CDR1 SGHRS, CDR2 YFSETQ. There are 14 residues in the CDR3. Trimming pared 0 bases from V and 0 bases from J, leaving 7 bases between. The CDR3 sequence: CASSLAGYSYEQYF. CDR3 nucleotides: TGCGCCAGCAGCTTGGCGGGTTACTCCTACGAGCAGTACTTC.

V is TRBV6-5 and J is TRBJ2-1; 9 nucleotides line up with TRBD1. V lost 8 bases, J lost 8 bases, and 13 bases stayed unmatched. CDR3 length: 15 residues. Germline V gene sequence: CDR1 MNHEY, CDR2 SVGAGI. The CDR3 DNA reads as TGTGCCAGCCACCTTGGAGGGACAGGGATCCATGAGCAGTTCTTC. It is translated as CASHLGGTGIHEQFF.

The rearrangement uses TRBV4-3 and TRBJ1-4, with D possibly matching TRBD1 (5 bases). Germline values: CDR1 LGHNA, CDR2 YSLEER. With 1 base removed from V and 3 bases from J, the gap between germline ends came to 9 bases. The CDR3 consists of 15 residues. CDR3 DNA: TGCGCCAGCAGCCAAGGGGTAGGGGCTAATGAAAAACTGTTTTTT. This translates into CASSQGVGANEKLFF.

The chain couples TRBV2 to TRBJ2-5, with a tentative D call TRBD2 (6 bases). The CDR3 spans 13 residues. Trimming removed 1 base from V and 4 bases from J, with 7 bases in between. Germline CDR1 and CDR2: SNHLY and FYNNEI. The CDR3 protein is CASSEEGGETQYF. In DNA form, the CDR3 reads TGTGCCAGCAGTGAAGAGGGAGGAGAGACCCAGTACTTC. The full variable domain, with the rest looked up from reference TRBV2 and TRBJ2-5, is EPEVTQTPSHQVTQMGQEVILRCVPISNHLYFYWYRQILGQKVEFLVSFYNNEISEKSEIFDDQFSVERPDGSNFTLKIRSTKLEDSAMYFCASSEEGGETQYFGPGTRLLVL.

Here the CDR3 DNA reads TGTGCCATCAGTGACCACCCGACAGGGGGAGGCTACACCTTC. Its protein is CAISDHPTGGGYTF. The chain employs TRBV10-3 and TRBJ1-2, with 9 bases lining up with TRBD1. Germline CDR1 is ENHRY and CDR2 is SYGVKD. The CDR3 has 14 amino acids. J was trimmed by 8 bases and V by 3 bases; bases with no gene match: 7.

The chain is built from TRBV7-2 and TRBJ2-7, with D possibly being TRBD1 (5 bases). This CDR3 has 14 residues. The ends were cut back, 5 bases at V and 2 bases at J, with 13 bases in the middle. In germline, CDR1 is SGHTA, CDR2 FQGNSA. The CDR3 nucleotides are TGTGCCAGCAGCCCTGCAAGACAGACCTACGAGCAGTACTTC. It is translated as CASSPARQTYEQYF.

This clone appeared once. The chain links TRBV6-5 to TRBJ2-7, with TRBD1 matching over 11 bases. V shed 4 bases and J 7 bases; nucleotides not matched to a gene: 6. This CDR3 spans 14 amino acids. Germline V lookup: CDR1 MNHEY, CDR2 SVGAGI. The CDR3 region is CASSSRTGGGEQYF. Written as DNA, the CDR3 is TGTGCCAGCAGTTCGAGGACAGGGGGCGGGGAGCAGTACTTC.

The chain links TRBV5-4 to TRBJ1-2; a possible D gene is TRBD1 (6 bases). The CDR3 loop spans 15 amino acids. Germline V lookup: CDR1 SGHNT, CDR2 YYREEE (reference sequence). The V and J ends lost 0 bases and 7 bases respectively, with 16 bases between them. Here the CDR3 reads CASSLEGGVLGGYTF. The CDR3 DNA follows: TGTGCCAGCAGCTTGGAGGGGGGGGTACTGGGTGGCTACACCTTC.

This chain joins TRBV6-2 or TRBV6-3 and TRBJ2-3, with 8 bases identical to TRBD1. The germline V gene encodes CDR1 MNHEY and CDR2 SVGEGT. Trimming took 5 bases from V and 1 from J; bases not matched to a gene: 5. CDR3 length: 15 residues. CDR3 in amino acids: CASSKTTGGTDTQYF. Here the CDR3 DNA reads TGTGCCAGCAGTAAAACGACAGGGGGCACAGATACGCAGTATTTT.